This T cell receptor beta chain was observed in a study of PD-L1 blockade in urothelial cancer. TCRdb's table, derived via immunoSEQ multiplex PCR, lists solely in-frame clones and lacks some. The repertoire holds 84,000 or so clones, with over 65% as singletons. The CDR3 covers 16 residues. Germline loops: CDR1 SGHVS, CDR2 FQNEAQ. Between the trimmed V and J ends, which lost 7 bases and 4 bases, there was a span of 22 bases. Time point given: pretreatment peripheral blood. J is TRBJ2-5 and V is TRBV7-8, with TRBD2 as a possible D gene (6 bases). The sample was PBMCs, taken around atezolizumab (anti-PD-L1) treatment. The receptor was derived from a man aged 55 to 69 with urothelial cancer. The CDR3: CASIETGTHRAETQYF. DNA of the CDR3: TGTGCCAGCATCGAAACCGGGACTCACCGGGCAGAGACCCAGTACTTC.